The clone carrying this T cell receptor (beta chain) was observed once. The data are from a study of T-cell memory formation after mild COVID-19. The germline gives CDR1 SGHNT, CDR2 YYREEE (reference sequence). The CDR3 contains 14 residues. The germline V and J ends were trimmed by 6 bases and 1 base, with 13 bases remaining between them. TCRdb ran MiXCR on the 5' RACE reads and lists one entry per CDR3 protein. The sample has fewer than 450,000 distinct CDR3 sequences, 20% to 25% seen once. The chain uses TRBV5-4 and TRBJ1-1; tentative D call: TRBD1 (5 bases). The sequencing sample was made of PBMCs or a T cell subset sorted from them (not recorded which). The source is an adult woman who had mild COVID-19 (a few samples of this study predate the infection). Cell type and time point are not known. The DNA of the CDR3 is TGTGCCAGCAACCCACGGGGGGGGAACACTGAAGCTTTCTTT. This gives the protein CASNPRGGNTEAFF.